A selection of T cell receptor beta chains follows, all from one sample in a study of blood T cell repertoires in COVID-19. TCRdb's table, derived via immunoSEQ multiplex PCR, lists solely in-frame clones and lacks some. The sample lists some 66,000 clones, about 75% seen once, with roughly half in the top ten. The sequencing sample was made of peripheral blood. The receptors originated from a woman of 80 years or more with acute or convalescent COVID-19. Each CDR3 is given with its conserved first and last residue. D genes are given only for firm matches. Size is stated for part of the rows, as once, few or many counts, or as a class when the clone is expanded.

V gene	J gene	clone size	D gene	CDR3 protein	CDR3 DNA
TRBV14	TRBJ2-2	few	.	CASSQVTGVGELFF	TGTGCCAGCAGCCAAGTAACCGGGGTAGGGGAGCTGTTTTTT
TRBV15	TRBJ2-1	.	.	CATRRGGSSYNEQFF	TGTGCCACCAGAAGGGGGGGGTCCTCCTACAATGAGCAGTTCTTC
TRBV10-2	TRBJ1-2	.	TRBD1	CASSEGTGGNYGYTF	TGCGCCAGCAGTGAGGGGACAGGGGGAAACTATGGCTACACCTTC
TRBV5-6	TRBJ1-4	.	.	CASSLALWGREEKLFF	TGTGCCAGCAGCTTGGCCCTCTGGGGGCGTGAGGAAAAACTGTTTTTT
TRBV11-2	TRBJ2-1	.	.	CASSLARSHRGGELGEQFF	TGTGCCAGCAGCTTGGCAAGATCGCACAGGGGGGGAGAGTTGGGAGAGCAGTTCTTC
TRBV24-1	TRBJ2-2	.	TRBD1	CATSDPGTGSSGELFF	TGTGCCACCAGTGACCCTGGGACAGGGTCATCCGGGGAGCTGTTTTTT
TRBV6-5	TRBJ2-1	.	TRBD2	CASKLAGGPLEQFF	TGTGCCAGCAAACTAGCGGGAGGGCCTTTGGAGCAGTTCTTC
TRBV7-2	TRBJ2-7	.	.	CASSQLPRVHPSSYEQYF	TGTGCCAGCAGCCAACTACCCCGGGTGCACCCGAGCTCCTACGAGCAGTACTTC
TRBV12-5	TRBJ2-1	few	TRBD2	CASGLAGSSYNEQFF	TGTGCTAGTGGCCTAGCGGGGAGCTCCTACAATGAGCAGTTCTTC
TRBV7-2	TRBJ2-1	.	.	CASSAQRGMINEQFF	TGTGCCAGCAGCGCCCAGCGAGGGATGATCAATGAGCAGTTCTTC
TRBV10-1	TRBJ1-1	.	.	CASRGHRNTEAFF	TGCGCCAGCCGGGGACACAGGAACACTGAAGCTTTCTTT
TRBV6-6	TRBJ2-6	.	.	CASGQANVLTF	TGTGCCAGCGGGCAGGCCAACGTCCTGACTTTC
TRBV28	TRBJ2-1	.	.	CASRPLQVYNEQFF	TGTGCCAGCAGACCCCTTCAGGTGTACAATGAGCAGTTCTTC
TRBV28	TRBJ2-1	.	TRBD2	CASRGLAGDSYNEQFF	TGTGCCAGCAGGGGACTAGCGGGGGACTCCTACAATGAGCAGTTCTTC
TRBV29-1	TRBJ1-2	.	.	CSVGGTGWVDYGYTF	TGCAGCGTTGGAGGTACAGGGTGGGTTGACTATGGCTACACCTTC
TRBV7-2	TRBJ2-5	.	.	CASSLAPQAGETQYF	TGTGCCAGCAGCTTAGCCCCCCAGGCGGGGGAGACCCAGTACTTC
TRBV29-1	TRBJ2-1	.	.	CSVVASNNDEQFF	TGCAGCGTTGTGGCTAGCAATAACGATGAGCAGTTCTTC
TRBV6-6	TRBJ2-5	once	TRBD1	CASTIDRVESETQYF	TGTGCCAGCACCATCGACAGGGTAGAGTCGGAGACCCAGTACTTC
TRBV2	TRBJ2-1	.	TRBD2	CASRILAGTLNEQFF	TGTGCCAGCAGGATACTAGCGGGGACGCTCAATGAGCAGTTCTTC
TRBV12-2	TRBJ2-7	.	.	CASRLAWGGSEQYF	TGTGCAAGTCGCTTAGCGTGGGGGGGAAGCGAGCAGTACTTC
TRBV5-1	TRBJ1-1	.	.	CASSLAAGLSEAFF	TGCGCCAGCAGCTTGGCCGCAGGGCTCAGCGAAGCTTTCTTT
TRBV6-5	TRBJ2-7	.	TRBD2	CASSYVGRASYEQYF	TGTGCCAGCAGTTACGTGGGGAGGGCTTCCTACGAGCAGTACTTC
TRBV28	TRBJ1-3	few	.	CASSSGWRQRSGNTIYF	TGTGCCAGCAGTTCCGGTTGGAGACAGCGCTCTGGAAACACCATATATTTT
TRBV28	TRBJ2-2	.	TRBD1	CASRKTGGWVGELFF	TGTGCCAGCAGAAAAACAGGGGGCTGGGTCGGGGAGCTGTTTTTT
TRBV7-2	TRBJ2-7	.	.	CASSLWGDGTHSYEQYF	TGTGCCAGCAGCTTATGGGGGGATGGGACCCACTCCTACGAGCAGTACTTC
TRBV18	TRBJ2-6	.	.	CASSRQDRSGANVLTF	TGTGCCAGCTCCCGACAGGACCGCTCTGGGGCCAACGTCCTGACTTTC
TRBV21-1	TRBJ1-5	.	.	CASSKDPGGDQPQHF	TGTGCCAGCAGCAAAGATCCGGGAGGGGATCAGCCCCAGCATTTT
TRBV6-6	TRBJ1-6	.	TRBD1	CASSYGDRRASPLHF	TGTGCCAGCAGTTACGGGGACAGGCGAGCTTCACCCCTCCACTTT
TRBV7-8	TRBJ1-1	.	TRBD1	CASSPGTGGDTEAFF	TGTGCCAGCAGCCCGGGGACAGGGGGGGACACTGAAGCTTTCTTT
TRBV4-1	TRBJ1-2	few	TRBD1	CASSQRTGVYGYTF	TGCGCCAGCAGCCAGAGGACAGGGGTCTATGGCTACACCTTC
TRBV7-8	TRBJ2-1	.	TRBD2	CASSLKGPSGRTRNEQFF	TGTGCCAGCAGCTTAAAGGGACCTAGCGGGAGGACGAGGAATGAGCAGTTCTTC
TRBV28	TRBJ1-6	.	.	CASSILVGGSSPLHF	.
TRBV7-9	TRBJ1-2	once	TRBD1	CASRPGQDPYGYTF	TGTGCCAGCAGGCCCGGACAGGACCCCTATGGCTACACCTTC
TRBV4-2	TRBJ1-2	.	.	CASSQASRGTIYGYTF	TGTGCCAGCAGCCAAGCCTCTAGGGGCACTATCTATGGCTACACCTTC
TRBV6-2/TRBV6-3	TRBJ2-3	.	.	CASSADWNTDTQYF	TGTGCCAGCAGTGCGGACTGGAATACAGATACGCAGTATTTT
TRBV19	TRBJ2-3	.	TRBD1	CASKKQPGRGTDTQYF	TGTGCCAGTAAAAAACAACCAGGCAGGGGGACAGATACGCAGTATTTT
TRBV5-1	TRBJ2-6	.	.	CASSLVGNSGANVLTF	TGCGCCAGCAGCTTGGTCGGGAACTCTGGGGCCAACGTCCTGACTTTC
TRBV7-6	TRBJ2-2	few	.	CASSPGGRTGELFF	TGTGCCAGCTCGCCGGGGGGCCGAACCGGGGAGCTGTTTTTT
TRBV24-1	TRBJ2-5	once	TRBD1	CATGQGQGETQYF	TGTGCCACCGGACAGGGGCAGGGAGAGACCCAGTACTTC
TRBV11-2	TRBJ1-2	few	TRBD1	CASSLPGQGGIYGYTF	TGTGCCAGCAGCTTACCTGGACAGGGGGGAATCTATGGCTACACCTTC
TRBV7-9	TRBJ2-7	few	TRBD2	CASSHPASGSYEQYF	TGTGCCAGCAGCCATCCCGCTAGCGGGTCTTACGAGCAGTACTTC
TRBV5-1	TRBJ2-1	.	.	CASSLLGPPNNEQFF	TGCGCCAGCAGCTTGTTGGGCCCCCCGAACAATGAGCAGTTCTTC
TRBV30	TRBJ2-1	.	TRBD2	CAWGSGAAWNEQFF	TGTGCCTGGGGGAGCGGGGCTGCCTGGAATGAGCAGTTCTTC
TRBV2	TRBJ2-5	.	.	CASSGRLVGETQYF	TGTGCCAGCAGTGGCCGACTAGTCGGGGAGACCCAGTACTTC
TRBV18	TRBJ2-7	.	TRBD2	CASSPVGEGEQYF	TGTGCCAGCTCACCAGTTGGGGAGGGCGAGCAGTACTTC
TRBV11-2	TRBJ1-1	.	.	CASSLFRGDTEAFF	TGTGCCAGCAGCTTGTTCAGGGGTGACACTGAAGCTTTCTTT